The 7 T cell receptor beta chains below come from one sample, sequenced in a study of cytomegalovirus exposure and HLA in healthy donors. The protocol was immunoSEQ multiplex PCR, while the TCRdb copy is restricted to in-frame clones and leaves out a portion. This table holds fewer than 200,000 clones, roughly 84% found once. The sample consisted of PBMCs. Source of these receptors: a woman aged 18-29 years in good health and CMV-seropositive.

V is TRBV14 and J is TRBJ1-3; D unclear. The V end was cut by 0 bases, the J end by 4 bases, with 10 bases between. In germline, CDR1 is SGHDN, CDR2 FVKESK. There are 15 residues in the CDR3. CDR3 sequence (DNA): TGTGCCAGCAGCCAAGAGGGGAGTTACGGAAACACCATATATTTT. Protein product: CASSQEGSYGNTIYF.

The chain couples TRBV7-2 to TRBJ1-3; D not resolved. CDR3 size: 12 residues. Looked up from germline, CDR1 is SGHTA and CDR2 is FQGNSA. The V and J ends lost 7 bases and 0 bases respectively, with 4 bases between them. CDR3 amino acids: CASTLSGNTIYF. The DNA of the CDR3 is TGTGCCAGCACCCTCTCTGGAAACACCATATATTTT.

The rearrangement links TRBV7-7 to TRBJ2-5, with D maybe TRBD2 (6 bases). Per the germline V gene, CDR1 is SSHAT and CDR2 is FNYEAQ (reference sequence). The CDR3 length is 12 residues. The ends were cut back, 5 bases at V and 9 bases at J, with 13 bases in the middle. CDR3 in amino acids: CASSEGGGAQYF. CDR3 DNA: TGTGCCAGCAGCGAAGGTGGCGGGGCCCAGTACTTC.

The chain uses TRBV11-2 and TRBJ2-7; D call uncertain. V shed 0 bases and J shed 3 bases, with 12 bases lying between them. The V gene's germline CDR1 is SGHAT and CDR2 FQNNGV. This CDR3 comprises 15 residues. The CDR3: CASSLDPSANYEQYF. As DNA, the CDR3 is TGTGCCAGCAGCTTAGATCCCAGCGCCAACTACGAGCAGTACTTC.

V gene TRBV20-1 combines with J gene TRBJ1-1, with D perhaps matching TRBD1 (5 bases). This CDR3 is built from 11 residues. The germline V and J ends were trimmed by 6 bases and 9 bases, with 14 bases remaining between them. CDR1 and CDR2 (germline): DFQATT, SNEGSKA (reference sequence). The CDR3 sequence: CSAATDRKAFF. The CDR3 region has the DNA TGCAGTGCGGCGACAGATAGAAAAGCTTTCTTT.

V usage is TRBV6-1 and J usage is TRBJ1-1, with a possible D match to TRBD1 (6 bases). This CDR3 contains 14 residues. Looked up from germline, CDR1 is MNHNS and CDR2 is SASEGT. The V and J ends lost 9 bases and 1 base respectively, with 15 bases between them. Here the CDR3 reads CASWTAIQNTEAFF. As DNA, the CDR3 is TGTGCCAGTTGGACAGCAATTCAGAACACTGAAGCTTTCTTT.

The chain combines TRBV6-1 with TRBJ2-1, with D tentatively TRBD1 (6 bases). Germline V CDR1 and CDR2: MNHNS, SASEGT. The CDR3 totals 15 residues. V was shortened by 2 bases and J by 8 bases, with 16 bases between the two germline ends. The chain's CDR3 is CASSETWQGIDEQFF. CDR3 DNA: TGTGCCAGCAGTGAAACTTGGCAGGGGATTGATGAGCAGTTCTTC.